A single sample is the source of the 2 T cell receptor beta chains below, sequenced in a study. TCRdb redid the calling of the reads with MiXCR, one entry per CDR3 protein. Of some 15,000 distinct CDR3 sequences listed, about 35% are singletons. What was sequenced was blood. The receptors stem from a human donor.

This clonotype was picked up many times. V and J are TRBV5-1 and TRBJ2-1; the D gene is possibly TRBD1 (6 bases). The germline gives CDR1 SGHRS, CDR2 YFSETQ. V dropped 5 bases and J dropped 7 bases, with 19 bases sitting between them. The CDR3 consists of 15 residues. This CDR3 is CASSTGHPSNNEQFF. CDR3 DNA: TGCGCCAGCAGTACGGGACATCCATCCAATAATGAGCAGTTCTTC.

By frequency in the sample, this clonotype is medium-sized. The rearrangement links TRBV4-2 to TRBJ2-7; 10 nucleotides agree with TRBD2. CDR3 length: 16 residues. The V segment lost 6 bases and the J segment 0 bases; nucleotides outside the gene matches: 8. In germline, CDR1 is LGHNA, CDR2 YNFKEQ. This CDR3 is CASRPNLAGDSYEQYF. CDR3 nucleotides: TGTGCCAGCAGACCTAATCTAGCGGGAGACTCCTACGAGCAGTACTTC.